These 5 T cell receptor beta chains share one sample of origin, sequenced in a study of blood T cell repertoires in COVID-19. Measured with immunoSEQ multiplex PCR; TCRdb has only the in-frame clones, and not every one. This sample has over 150,000 clones, with 75% to 80% found just once. The sequenced sample was peripheral blood. Receptor source: a man aged 80 or over with acute or convalescent COVID-19.

This chain uses TRBV5-4 with TRBJ1-2; tentative D call: TRBD1 (6 bases). Germline V gene lookup returns CDR1 SGHNT and CDR2 YYREEE (reference sequence). V was trimmed by 4 bases and J by 3 bases, leaving 19 bases between them. The CDR3 consists of 16 residues. CDR3 amino acids: CASSKGGAAEHYGYTF. The CDR3 DNA follows: TGTGCCAGCAGCAAAGGGGGTGCTGCGGAACACTATGGCTACACCTTC.

This clone was observed a few times. The genes are TRBV27 and TRBJ1-4; 9 positions match TRBD1. The J segment lost 5 bases and the V segment lost 6 bases, leaving 7 bases of the junction unmatched. The CDR3 extends over 15 amino acids. CDR1 is MNHEY and CDR2 is SMNVEV in the germline V gene (reference sequence). DNA of the CDR3: TGTGCCAGCAGCAAAACAGGGGGCGGGAATGAAAAACTGTTTTTT. Translation: CASSKTGGGNEKLFF.

V gene TRBV15 combines with J gene TRBJ2-4; possibly TRBD2 for D (5 bases). The CDR3 consists of 17 residues. The V and J ends lost 3 bases and 1 base respectively, with 16 bases between them. Germline assignment: CDR1 LNHNV and CDR2 YYDKDF (reference sequence). CDR3 loop: CATSSGSAPGAKNIQYF. The CDR3 DNA reads TGTGCCACCAGCAGTGGGAGCGCCCCCGGGGCCAAAAACATTCAGTACTTC.

The CDR3 protein is CATNCSGQGENTGELFF. In DNA, the CDR3 is TGTGCCACCAACTGTTCTGGCCAAGGGGAGAACACCGGGGAGCTGTTTTTT. The chain recombines TRBV24-1 with TRBJ2-2; possibly TRBD1 for D (5 bases). The V and J ends lost 8 bases and 1 base respectively, with 19 bases between them. From germline, CDR1 is KGHDR and CDR2 SFDVKD. CDR3 size: 17 residues.

J is TRBJ2-5 and V is TRBV5-6, with TRBD1 identical over 8 bases. Per the germline V gene, CDR1 is SGHDT and CDR2 is YYEEEE. The CDR3 has 15 amino acids. V lost 1 base to trimming and J lost 5 bases; unmatched junction nucleotides: 7. The chain's CDR3 is CASSLRTGLGETQYF. In DNA form, the CDR3 reads TGTGCCAGCAGCTTGAGGACAGGGCTCGGGGAGACCCAGTACTTC.